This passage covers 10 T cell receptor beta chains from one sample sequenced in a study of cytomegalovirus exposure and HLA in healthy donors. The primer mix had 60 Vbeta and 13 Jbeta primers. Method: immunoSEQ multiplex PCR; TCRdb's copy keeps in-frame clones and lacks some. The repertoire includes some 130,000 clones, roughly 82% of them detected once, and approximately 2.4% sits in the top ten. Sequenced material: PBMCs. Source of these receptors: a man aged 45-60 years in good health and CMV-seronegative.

CDR3 in DNA: TGTGCCAGCAGCCAAGGGCAGGGTTTGAGAGATGAGCAGTTCTTC. Encoded protein: CASSQGQGLRDEQFF. The chain has TRBV4-2 and TRBJ2-1; D might be TRBD1 (5 bases). The germline V gene encodes CDR1 LGHNA and CDR2 YNFKEQ. Between the trimmed V and J ends, which lost 1 base and 8 bases, there was a span of 15 bases. The CDR3 sequence is 15 residues long.

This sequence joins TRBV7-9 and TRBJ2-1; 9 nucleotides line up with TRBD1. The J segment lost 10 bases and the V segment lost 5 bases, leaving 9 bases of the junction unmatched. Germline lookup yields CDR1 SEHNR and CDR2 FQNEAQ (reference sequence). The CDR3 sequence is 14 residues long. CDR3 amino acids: CASSQTGGPAEQFF. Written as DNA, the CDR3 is TGTGCCAGCAGCCAGACAGGGGGGCCAGCCGAGCAGTTCTTC.

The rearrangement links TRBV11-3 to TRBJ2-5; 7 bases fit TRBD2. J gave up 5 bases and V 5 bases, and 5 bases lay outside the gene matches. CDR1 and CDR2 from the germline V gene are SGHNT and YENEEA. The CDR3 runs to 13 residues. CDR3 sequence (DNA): TGTGCCAGCAGCCCCAGGGAGGGGGAGACCCAGTACTTC. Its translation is CASSPREGETQYF.

CDR3 DNA: TGTGCCAGCAGCTTTAGGAGAAGCACAGATACGCAGTATTTT. Translation gives CASSFRRSTDTQYF. V is TRBV7-2 and J is TRBJ2-3; D is uncertain. This CDR3 region has 14 residues. Germline CDR1 is SGHTA and CDR2 is FQGNSA. V gave up 3 bases and J gave up 0 bases, with 7 bases separating them.

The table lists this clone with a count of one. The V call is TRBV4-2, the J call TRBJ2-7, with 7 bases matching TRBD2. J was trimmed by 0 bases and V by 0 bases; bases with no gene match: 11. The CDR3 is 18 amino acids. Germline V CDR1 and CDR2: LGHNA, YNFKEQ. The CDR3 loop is CASSQDLSGATISYEQYF. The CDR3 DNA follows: TGTGCCAGCAGCCAAGATTTAAGCGGGGCCACTATCTCCTACGAGCAGTACTTC.

CDR3 DNA: TGTGCCAGCATTCCCTCGGGGTGGGAAAAACTGTTTTTT. It yields the protein CASIPSGWEKLFF. The V call is TRBV2, the J call TRBJ1-4; D is unclear. CDR1 and CDR2 from the germline V gene are SNHLY and FYNNEI. V was shortened by 7 bases and J by 8 bases, with 14 bases between the two germline ends. The CDR3 sequence is 13 residues long.

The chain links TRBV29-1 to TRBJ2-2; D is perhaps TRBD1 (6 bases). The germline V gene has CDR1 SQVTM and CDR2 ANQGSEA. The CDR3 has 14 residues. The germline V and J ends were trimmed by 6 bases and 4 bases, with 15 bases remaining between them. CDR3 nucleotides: TGCAGCGTAGAACACAGGGACCGCACCGGGGAGCTGTTTTTT. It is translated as CSVEHRDRTGELFF.

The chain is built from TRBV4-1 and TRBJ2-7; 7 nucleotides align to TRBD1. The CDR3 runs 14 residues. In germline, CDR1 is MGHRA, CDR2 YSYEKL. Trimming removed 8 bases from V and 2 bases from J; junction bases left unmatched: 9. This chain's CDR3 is CASQTRTGPYEQYF. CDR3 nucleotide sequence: TGCGCCAGCCAGACAAGGACAGGCCCCTACGAGCAGTACTTC.

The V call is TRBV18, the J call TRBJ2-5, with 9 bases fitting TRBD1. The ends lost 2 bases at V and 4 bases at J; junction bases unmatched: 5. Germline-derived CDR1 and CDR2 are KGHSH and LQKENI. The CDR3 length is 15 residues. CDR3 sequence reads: CASSPFTGGSETQYF. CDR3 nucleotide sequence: TGTGCCAGCTCACCATTTACAGGGGGCTCAGAGACCCAGTACTTC.

CDR3 DNA: TGTGCCAGCAGCTTCCGGGGGGGAAGCACTGAAGCTTTCTTT. It specifies CASSFRGGSTEAFF. The V and J genes are TRBV5-4 and TRBJ1-1, with D tentatively TRBD1 (5 bases). The CDR3 is 14 amino acids. V lost 2 bases to trimming and J lost 4 bases, with 12 bases between them. The germline gives CDR1 SGHNT, CDR2 YYREEE (reference sequence).